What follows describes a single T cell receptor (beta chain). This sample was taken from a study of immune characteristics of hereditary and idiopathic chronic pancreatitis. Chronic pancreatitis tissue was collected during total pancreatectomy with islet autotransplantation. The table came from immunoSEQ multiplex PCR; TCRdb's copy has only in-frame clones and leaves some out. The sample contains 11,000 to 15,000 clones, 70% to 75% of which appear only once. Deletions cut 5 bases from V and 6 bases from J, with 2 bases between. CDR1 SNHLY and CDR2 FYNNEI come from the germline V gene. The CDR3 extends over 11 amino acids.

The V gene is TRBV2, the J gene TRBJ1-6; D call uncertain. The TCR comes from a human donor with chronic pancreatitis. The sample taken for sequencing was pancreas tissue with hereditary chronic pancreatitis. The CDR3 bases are TGTGCCAGCAGTATTAATTCACCCCTCCACTTT. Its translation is CASSINSPLHF. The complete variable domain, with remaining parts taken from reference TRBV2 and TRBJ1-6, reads EPEVTQTPSHQVTQMGQEVILRCVPISNHLYFYWYRQILGQKVEFLVSFYNNEISEKSEIFDDQFSVERPDGSNFTLKIRSTKLEDSAMYFCASSINSPLHFGNGTRLTVT.